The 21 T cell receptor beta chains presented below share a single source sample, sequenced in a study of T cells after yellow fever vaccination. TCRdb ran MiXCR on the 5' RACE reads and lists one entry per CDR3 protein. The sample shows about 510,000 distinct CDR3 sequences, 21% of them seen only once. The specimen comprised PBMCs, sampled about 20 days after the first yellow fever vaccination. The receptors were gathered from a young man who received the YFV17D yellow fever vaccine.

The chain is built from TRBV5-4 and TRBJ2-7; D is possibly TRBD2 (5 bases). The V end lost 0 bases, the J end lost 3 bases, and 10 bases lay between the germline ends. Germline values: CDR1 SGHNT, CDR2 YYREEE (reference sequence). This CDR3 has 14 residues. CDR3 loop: CASSLELGSYEQYF. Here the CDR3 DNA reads TGTGCCAGCAGCTTGGAACTAGGAAGCTACGAGCAGTACTTC.

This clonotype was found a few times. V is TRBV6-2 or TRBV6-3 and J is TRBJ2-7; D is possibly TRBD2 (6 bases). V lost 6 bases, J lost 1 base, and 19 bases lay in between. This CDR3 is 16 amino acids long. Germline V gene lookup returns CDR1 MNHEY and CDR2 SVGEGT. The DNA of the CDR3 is TGTGCCAGCAGCTCCCCGCCGGGACTTTATTCCTACGAGCAGTACGTC. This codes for CASSSPPGLYSYEQYV.

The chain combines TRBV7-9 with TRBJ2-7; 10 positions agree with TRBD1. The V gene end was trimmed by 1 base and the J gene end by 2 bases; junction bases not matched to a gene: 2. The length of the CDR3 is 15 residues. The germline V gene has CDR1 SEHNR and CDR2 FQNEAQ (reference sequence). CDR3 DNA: TGTGCCAGCAGCTTAGTGGGACAGGGGACCTACGAGCAGTACTTC. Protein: CASSLVGQGTYEQYF. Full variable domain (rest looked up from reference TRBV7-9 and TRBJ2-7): DTGVSQNPRHKITKRGQNVTFRCDPISEHNRLYWYRQTLGQGPEFLTYFQNEAQLEKSRLLSDRFSAERPKGSFSTLEIQRTEQGDSAMYLCASSLVGQGTYEQYFGPGTRLTVT.

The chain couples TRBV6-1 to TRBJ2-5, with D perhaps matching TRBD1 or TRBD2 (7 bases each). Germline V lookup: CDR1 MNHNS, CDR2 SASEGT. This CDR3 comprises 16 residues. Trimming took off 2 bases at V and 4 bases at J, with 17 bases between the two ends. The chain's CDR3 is CASSEIGQGGRETQYF. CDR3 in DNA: TGTGCCAGCAGTGAAATTGGGCAGGGGGGGAGAGAGACCCAGTACTTC.

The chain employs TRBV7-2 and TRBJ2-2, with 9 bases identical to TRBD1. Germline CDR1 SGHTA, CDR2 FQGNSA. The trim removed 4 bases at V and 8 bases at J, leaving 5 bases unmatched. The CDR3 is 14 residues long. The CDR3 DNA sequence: TGTGCCAGCAGCTACCGGGACAGGGTAGGGGAGCTGTTTTTT. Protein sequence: CASSYRDRVGELFF. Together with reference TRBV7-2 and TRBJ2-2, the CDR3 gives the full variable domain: GAGVSQSPSNKVTEKGKDVELRCDPISGHTALYWYRQSLGQGLEFLIYFQGNSAPDKSGLPSDRFSAERTGGSVSTLTIQRTQQEDSAVYLCASSYRDRVGELFFGEGSRLTVL.

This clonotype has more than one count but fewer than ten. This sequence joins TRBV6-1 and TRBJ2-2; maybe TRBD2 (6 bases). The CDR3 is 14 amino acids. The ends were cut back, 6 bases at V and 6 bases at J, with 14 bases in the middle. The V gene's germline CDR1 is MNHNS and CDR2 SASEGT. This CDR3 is CASSASGLPGELFF. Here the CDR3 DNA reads TGTGCCAGCAGCGCGAGTGGACTACCCGGGGAGCTGTTTTTT.

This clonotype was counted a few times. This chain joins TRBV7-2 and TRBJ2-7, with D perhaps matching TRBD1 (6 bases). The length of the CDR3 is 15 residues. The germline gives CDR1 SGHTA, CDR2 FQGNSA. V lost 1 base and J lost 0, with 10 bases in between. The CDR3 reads CASSLVGAGSYEQYF. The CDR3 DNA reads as TGTGCCAGCAGCTTAGTGGGGGCAGGCTCCTACGAGCAGTACTTC. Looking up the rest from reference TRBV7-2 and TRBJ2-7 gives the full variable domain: GAGVSQSPSNKVTEKGKDVELRCDPISGHTALYWYRQSLGQGLEFLIYFQGNSAPDKSGLPSDRFSAERTGGSVSTLTIQRTQQEDSAVYLCASSLVGAGSYEQYFGPGTRLTVT.

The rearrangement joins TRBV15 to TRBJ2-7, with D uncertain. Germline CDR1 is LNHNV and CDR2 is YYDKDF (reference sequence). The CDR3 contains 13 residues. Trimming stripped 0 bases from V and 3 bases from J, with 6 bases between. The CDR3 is CATSRDWDYEQYF. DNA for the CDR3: TGTGCCACCAGCAGAGATTGGGACTACGAGCAGTACTTC.

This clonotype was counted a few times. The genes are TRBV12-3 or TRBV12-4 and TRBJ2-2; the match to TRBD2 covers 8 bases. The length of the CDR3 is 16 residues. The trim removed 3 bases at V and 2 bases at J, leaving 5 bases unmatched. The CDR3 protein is CASSFISGINTGELFF. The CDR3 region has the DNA TGTGCCAGCAGTTTCATTAGCGGGATCAACACCGGGGAGCTGTTTTTT.

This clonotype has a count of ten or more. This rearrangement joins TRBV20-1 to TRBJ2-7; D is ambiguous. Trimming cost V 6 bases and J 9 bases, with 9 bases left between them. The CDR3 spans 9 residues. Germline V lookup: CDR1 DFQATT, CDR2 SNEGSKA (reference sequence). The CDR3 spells CSAAMGQYV. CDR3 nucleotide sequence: TGCAGTGCCGCTATGGGGCAGTACGTC.

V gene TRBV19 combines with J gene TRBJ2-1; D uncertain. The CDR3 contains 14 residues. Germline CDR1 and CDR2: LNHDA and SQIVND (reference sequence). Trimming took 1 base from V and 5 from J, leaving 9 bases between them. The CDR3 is CASSIGPYNNEQFF. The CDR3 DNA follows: TGTGCCAGTAGTATAGGGCCTTACAACAATGAGCAGTTCTTC. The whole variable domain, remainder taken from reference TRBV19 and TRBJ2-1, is DGGITQSPKYLFRKEGQNVTLSCEQNLNHDAMYWYRQDPGQGLRLIYYSQIVNDFQKGDIAEGYSVSREKKESFPLTVTSAQKNPTAFYLCASSIGPYNNEQFFGPGTRLTVL.

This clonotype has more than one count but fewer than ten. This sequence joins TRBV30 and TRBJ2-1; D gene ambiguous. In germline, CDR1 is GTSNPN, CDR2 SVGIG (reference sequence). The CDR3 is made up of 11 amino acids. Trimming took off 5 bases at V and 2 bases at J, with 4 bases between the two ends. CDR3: CAWATYNEQFF. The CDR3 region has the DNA TGTGCCTGGGCAACCTACAATGAGCAGTTCTTC. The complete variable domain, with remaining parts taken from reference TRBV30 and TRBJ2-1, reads SQTIHQWPATLVQPVGSPLSLECTVEGTSNPNLYWYRQAAGRGLQLLFYSVGIGQISSEVPQNLSASRPQDRQFILSSKKLLLSDSGFYLCAWATYNEQFFGPGTRLTVL.

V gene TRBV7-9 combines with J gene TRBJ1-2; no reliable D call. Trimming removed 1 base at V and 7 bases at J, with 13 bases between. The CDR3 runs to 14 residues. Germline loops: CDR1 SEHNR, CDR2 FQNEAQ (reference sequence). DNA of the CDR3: TGTGCCAGCAGCTTAGGGGATCCGCCAGTTGGCTACACCTTC. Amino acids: CASSLGDPPVGYTF.

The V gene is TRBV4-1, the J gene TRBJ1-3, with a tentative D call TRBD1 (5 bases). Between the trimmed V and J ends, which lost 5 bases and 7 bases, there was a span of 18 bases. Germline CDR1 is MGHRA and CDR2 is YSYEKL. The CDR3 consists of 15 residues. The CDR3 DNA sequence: TGCGCCAGCAGCGTCGGAGGGGTGCTTAGTAACACCATATATTTT. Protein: CASSVGGVLSNTIYF.

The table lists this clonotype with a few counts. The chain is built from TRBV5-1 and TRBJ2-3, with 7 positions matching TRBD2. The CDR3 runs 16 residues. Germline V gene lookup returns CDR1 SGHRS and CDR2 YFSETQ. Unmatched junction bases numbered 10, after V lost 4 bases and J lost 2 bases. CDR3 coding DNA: TGCGCCAGCAGCCCCCGGGGAGCGGGGACCACAGATACGCAGTATTTT. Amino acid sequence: CASSPRGAGTTDTQYF.

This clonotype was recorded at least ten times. The CDR3 nucleotides read TGCGCCAGCAGCCAAGGGACTAGCGGGGGGGCCGACGAGCAGTACGTC. Translating gives CASSQGTSGGADEQYV. This chain uses TRBV4-1 with TRBJ2-7; 15 bases fit TRBD2. The CDR3 is 16 amino acids. Germline values: CDR1 MGHRA, CDR2 YSYEKL. Unmatched junction bases numbered 3, after V lost 1 base and J lost 5 bases.

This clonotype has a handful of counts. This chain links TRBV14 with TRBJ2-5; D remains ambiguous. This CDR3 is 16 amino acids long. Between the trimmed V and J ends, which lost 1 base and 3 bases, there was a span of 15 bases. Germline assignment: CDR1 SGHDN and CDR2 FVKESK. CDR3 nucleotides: TGTGCCAGCAGCCAAGTGAGTCTCCCCGTCGAAGAGACCCAGTACTTC. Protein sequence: CASSQVSLPVEETQYF. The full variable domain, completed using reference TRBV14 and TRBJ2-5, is EAGVTQFPSHSVIEKGQTVTLRCDPISGHDNLYWYRRVMGKEIKFLLHFVKESKQDESGMPNNRFLAERTGGTYSTLKVQPAELEDSGVYFCASSQVSLPVEETQYFGPGTRLLVL.

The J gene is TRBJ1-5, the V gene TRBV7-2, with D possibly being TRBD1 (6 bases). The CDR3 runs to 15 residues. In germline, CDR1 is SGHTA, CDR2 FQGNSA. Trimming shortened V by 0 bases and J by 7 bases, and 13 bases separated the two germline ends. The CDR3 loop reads CASSLAWGASQPQHF. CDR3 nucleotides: TGTGCCAGCAGCTTAGCGTGGGGGGCGAGCCAGCCCCAGCATTTT.

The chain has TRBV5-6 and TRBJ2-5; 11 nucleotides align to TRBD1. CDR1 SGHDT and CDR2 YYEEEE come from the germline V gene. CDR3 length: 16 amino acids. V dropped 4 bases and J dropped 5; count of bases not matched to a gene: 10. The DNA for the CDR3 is TGTGCCAGCAGCAGCCAGGACAGGGGGCTTTTTGAGACCCAGTACTTC. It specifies CASSSQDRGLFETQYF.

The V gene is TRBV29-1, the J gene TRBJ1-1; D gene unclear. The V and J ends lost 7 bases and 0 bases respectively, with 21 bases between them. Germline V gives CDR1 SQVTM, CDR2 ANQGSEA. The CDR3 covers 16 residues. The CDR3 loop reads CSAASPGGRMNTEAFF. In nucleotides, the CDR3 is TGCAGCGCGGCGTCTCCGGGTGGGCGGATGAACACTGAAGCTTTCTTT.

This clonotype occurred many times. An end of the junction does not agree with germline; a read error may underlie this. The CDR3 nucleotides are TGTGCCAGCAGTCAGTGGACTACCGAGCCGAGCTTC. Amino acid sequence: CASSQWTTEPSF. This rearrangement joins TRBV12-3 or TRBV12-4 to TRBJ2-7; TRBD2 is a possible D gene (6 bases). The CDR3 length is 12 residues.